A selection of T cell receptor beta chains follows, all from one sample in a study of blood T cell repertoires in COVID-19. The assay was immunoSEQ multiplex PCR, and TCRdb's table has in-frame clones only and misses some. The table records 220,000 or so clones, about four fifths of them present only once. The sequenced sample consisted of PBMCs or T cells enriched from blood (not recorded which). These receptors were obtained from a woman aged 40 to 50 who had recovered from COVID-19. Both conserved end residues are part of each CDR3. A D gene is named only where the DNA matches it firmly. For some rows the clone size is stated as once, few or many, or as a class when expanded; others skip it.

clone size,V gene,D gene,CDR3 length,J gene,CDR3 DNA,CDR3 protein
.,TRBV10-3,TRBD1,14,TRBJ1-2,TGTGCCATCAGGGGACAGTTAGCTAACTATGGCTACACCTTC,CAIRGQLANYGYTF
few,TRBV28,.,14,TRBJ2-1,TGTGCCAGCAGTACTGACTCCAGTTTCAATGAGCAGTTCTTC,CASSTDSSFNEQFF
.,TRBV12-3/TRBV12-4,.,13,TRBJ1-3,TGTGCCAGCCTTCCTAGCTCTGGAAACACCATATATTTT,CASLPSSGNTIYF
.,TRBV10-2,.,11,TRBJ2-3,TGCGCCAGACAGGGCCCCGATACGCAGTATTTT,CARQGPDTQYF
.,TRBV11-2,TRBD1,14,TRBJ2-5,TGTGCCAGCAGCGGGACAGGGGGCATGGAGACCCAGTACTTC,CASSGTGGMETQYF
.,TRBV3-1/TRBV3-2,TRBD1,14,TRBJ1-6,TGTGCCAGCAGCCGTGGACAGGGGCGTTCACCCCTCCACTTT,CASSRGQGRSPLHF
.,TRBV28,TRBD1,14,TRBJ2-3,TGTGCCAGCAAGCGGGACAGGGGCACAGATACGCAGTATTTT,CASKRDRGTDTQYF
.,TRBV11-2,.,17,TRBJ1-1,TGTGCCAGCAGCTCTCGTGGATTTCGGCGGGTGAACACTGAAGCTTTCTTT,CASSSRGFRRVNTEAFF
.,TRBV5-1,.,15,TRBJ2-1,TGCGCCAGCAGCTTGGGACAGGCAGGCTACAATGAGCAGTTCTTC,CASSLGQAGYNEQFF
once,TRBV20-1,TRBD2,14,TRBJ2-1,TGCAGTGCTAGTTCGGGAGGGTTCTACAATGAGCAGTTCTTC,CSASSGGFYNEQFF
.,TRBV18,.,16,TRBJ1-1,TGTGCCAGCTCACCATCCAATGGCAGGGTCAACACTGAAGCTTTCTTT,CASSPSNGRVNTEAFF
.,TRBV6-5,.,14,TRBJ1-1,TGTGCCAGCAGTTACTCGCAACAGGTAGCTGAAGCTTTCTTT,CASSYSQQVAEAFF
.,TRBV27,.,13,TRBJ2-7,TGTGCCAGCAGTTTAGGGCAGGGTTTGCATGAGTACTTC,CASSLGQGLHEYF
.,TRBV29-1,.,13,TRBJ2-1,TGCAGCGTTGAAGATCGGGTAATCAATGAGCAGTTCTTC,CSVEDRVINEQFF
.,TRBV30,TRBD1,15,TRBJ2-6,TGTGCCTGGAGTGTCTGGACAGGGAGGGCCAACGTCCTGACTTTC,CAWSVWTGRANVLTF
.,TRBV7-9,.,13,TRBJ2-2,TGTGCCAGCAGCTTACCGGACTTCGGGGAGCTGTTTTTT,CASSLPDFGELFF
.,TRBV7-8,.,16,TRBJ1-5,TGTGCCAGCAGTACCCGCCCGGGGGATAGCAATCAGCCCCAGCATTTT,CASSTRPGDSNQPQHF
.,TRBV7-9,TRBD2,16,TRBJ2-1,TGTGCCAGCAGCCCAAGAGGCGGGAGCTCCTACAATGAGCAGTTCTTC,CASSPRGGSSYNEQFF
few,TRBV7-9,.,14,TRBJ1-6,TGTGCCAGCAGCCTAACAACGGGGGATTCACCCCTCCACTTT,CASSLTTGDSPLHF
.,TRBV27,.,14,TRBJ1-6,TGTGCCAGCAGTTCGTCCGATGGCCGGGGGCCCCTCCACTTT,CASSSSDGRGPLHF
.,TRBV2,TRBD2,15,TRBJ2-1,TGTGCCAGCACTTTTAGACCGGGACTACCCAATGAGCAGTTCTTC,CASTFRPGLPNEQFF
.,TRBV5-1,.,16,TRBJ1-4,TGCGCCAGCAGCTTGGATGAAGGAGTAACTAATGAAAAACTGTTTTTT,CASSLDEGVTNEKLFF
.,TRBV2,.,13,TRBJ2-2,TGTGCCAGCAGTGGAGACTCACCCGGGGAGCTGTTTTTT,CASSGDSPGELFF
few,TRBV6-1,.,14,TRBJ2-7,TGTGCCAGCAGTGAAGCGCCGGGGATTTACGAGCAGTACTTC,CASSEAPGIYEQYF
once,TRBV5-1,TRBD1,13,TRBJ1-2,TGCGCCAGCAGCGGAGGGACAGGGGATGGCTACACCTTC,CASSGGTGDGYTF
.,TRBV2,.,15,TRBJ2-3,TGTGCCAGCAGTGAAGCGTCGCGGAACACAGATACGCAGTATTTT,CASSEASRNTDTQYF
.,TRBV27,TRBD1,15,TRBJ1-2,TGTGCCAGCAGTAGAGGGACAGGGGAGGGCTATGGCTACACCTTC,CASSRGTGEGYGYTF
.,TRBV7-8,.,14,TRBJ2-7,TGTGCCAGCAGCTTAGCAGCAGGGAACTACGAGCAGTACTTC,CASSLAAGNYEQYF
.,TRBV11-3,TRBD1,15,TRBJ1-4,TGTGCCAGCAGCTATAACGGACAGGGGGCCGGAAAACTGTTTTTT,CASSYNGQGAGKLFF